This TCR beta chain came from a study of cytomegalovirus exposure and HLA in healthy donors (dated by TCRdb to 2016 to 2017). Regarding the research as a whole: An earlier analysis of some 600 of the donors reported 250 to 300 Gb of sequence data and around 120 million unique TCR beta sequences obtained from some 200 million T cells. The study combined high-throughput TCR immunosequencing, statistical association of individual TCRs with disease status, and machine learning to predict cytomegalovirus infection status. Rather than using new phenotypic data, the later analysis identified candidate immune exposures from TCR beta sequences and from how often those sequences occurred across donors. Typing coverage varied by locus: about 620-640 donors for A, B, C, DRB1 and DQB1; roughly 520 for DQA1; more than 600 for DPA1; about 450 for DPB1. Every discovery cohort repertoire had been produced on one sequencing platform. A later genetic analysis took genome-wide SNP genotypes for about 65% of the roughly 670 donors and used that subset as a discovery cohort. Across some 400 genotyped donors of the cohort, an average of about 220,000 unique TCR beta nucleotide sequences per donor were sequenced, and approximately 17% of those sequences were non-productive. Several DR-DQ haplotypes were handled as single units for association and clustering, since linkage in the cohort was strong. Along with the approximately 650-subject first cohort, a separate validation cohort of around 120 different subjects was used. The T cell repertoires of around 670 subjects were profiled by immunosequencing and related to cytomegalovirus serostatus. In a later analysis, previously published TCR beta repertoires from 670 or so donors were re-analyzed and high-resolution HLA genotyping was added so that TCR occurrence patterns could be studied. Among the roughly 400 genotyped donors, around 81% belonged to the genetic ancestry cluster associated with self-reported Caucasian donors. An early release covering approximately 600 HLA-typed donors comprised approximately 300 gigabases of sequencing data and roughly 86 million unique TCR sequences. In an earlier analysis of several hundred of the donors, high-throughput TCR beta sequencing was used to judge whether each TCR beta V gene segment behaved as functional or pseudogenic. The study was designed to test whether signatures of past pathogen exposure could be identified by cataloging public T cell receptors. HLA typing covered class I and class II loci at four-digit resolution. Donor age, sex, ethnicity and CMV serostatus were compiled alongside the repertoire data. Points the paper makes about the study in general: The authors suggested that the approach could potentially be generalized to other disease states and immunological phenotypes. A group of highly shared sequence variants was considered likely to be a technical artifact of the sequencing pipeline. The only immune exposure information available for the cohort was CMV serostatus. Because HLA typing was unavailable for some donors at each locus, only the typed subset was used in association tests. In vitro tests confirmed that a few of the cytomegalovirus-associated TCR beta chains recognize cytomegalovirus antigens. An association between a missense DCLRE1C variant and V-gene and J-gene trimming of TCR beta chains was found in a later genetic analysis and replicated in an independent cohort. The 87-base-pair reads could not distinguish some IMGT-functional V segments, including TRBV6-2 and TRBV6-3, so those segments were excluded. The classifier was reported to diagnose cytomegalovirus status with high specificity and sensitivity in both the original cohort and the validation cohort. In an earlier analysis of 450 to 750 of the donors, most TCR beta V segments appeared in productive rearrangements about 90% or about 30% of the time, broadly matching IMGT annotations. Most CMV-associated TCR beta chains appeared to be HLA-restricted in a later analysis, and the HLA associations seemed to be driven largely by CMV exposure. Only TCR beta chains were sequenced in this cohort, and the absence of alpha or paired-chain data limited detectable features. Roughly uniform sequencing depth across donors was assumed in presence/absence analyses, although this assumption may not hold. A total of about 150 TCR beta chains were listed by the study as associated with cytomegalovirus. According to a later analysis, TCR association rates differed among HLA loci, with DRB1 alleles showing the most associated TCRs and HLA-C alleles showing the fewest. When HLA alleles, especially DR and DQ, strongly co-occurred, TCR associations were difficult to assign to individual alleles. According to a later analysis, parvovirus B19, influenza, CMV and Epstein-Barr virus appeared linked to several top co-occurrence clusters. Most TCR sequences were seen in very few donors, while some public TCRs were found in many individuals. A later analysis associated about 16,000 TCR beta sequences with specific HLA alleles at a false discovery rate of 0.05. Because counts were too low, some 16 rarely observed V segments, including chromosome 9 orphons, were excluded from the earlier analysis of some 540 of the donors. In a later analysis, HLA-associated TCR beta chains were found to be more clonally expanded and to have lower generation probabilities than equally common non-associated chains. Linkage disequilibrium might explain the correlated functional status among segregating V segments, but an unknown experimental factor could not be ruled out. A further reported finding was that TCR beta sequences accurately predicted the HLA-A and HLA-B alleles for most subjects in the first cohort. In a later genetic analysis, fewer N-insertions in productive TCRs were reported among donors in an Asian-associated ancestry cluster than the 666-donor mean.

Library preparation employed the immunoSEQ multiplex PCR assay. A mixture of 60 forward primers for TCR Vbeta segments and 13 reverse primers for TCR Jbeta segments was used in the multiplex PCR. Amplification of the CDR3 region of rearranged TCR beta genes was performed with a multiplex PCR assay on genomic DNA. Amplified TCR beta libraries were sequenced as 87-base-pair reads on the Illumina HiSeq System. The original methods were these. In a later analysis, tens of millions of unique TCR beta chains were counted across the approximately 640 repertoires, and about 10 million of these chains were shared by at least two donors. A nearest-neighbor algorithm error-corrected the raw reads and collapsed the reads into unique sequences, merging closely related sequences to remove PCR and sequencing errors. To assign V, D and J gene segments, CDR3 sequences were aligned to IMGT reference sequences. For a sequence to be retained, at least a six-nucleotide match to both a V gene segment and a J gene segment was required. Rearrangements were called productive when the CDR3 lacked stop codons and stayed in frame with V and J; all others were non-productive. Following IMGT convention, CDR3 was defined as the stretch from the second conserved V-encoded cysteine up to the conserved J-encoded phenylalanine. In an earlier analysis of just under 600 of the donors, sequences lacking an unambiguous match to a single V gene segment were excluded. In an earlier analysis of 587 of the donors, V segments were called functional above 56.7% productive rearrangements and were called segregating when the between-donor standard deviation exceeded 5%. A statistical classification framework was developed to diagnose cytomegalovirus status using the catalog of TCR beta chain sequences. A later analysis assigned V and J genes by comparing TCR nucleotide sequences with IMGT/GENE-DB human TR gene sequences. In a later analysis, CDR3 sequences and most-parsimonious VDJ recombination scenarios were assigned using the TCRdist pipeline. In a later analysis, every TCR beta chain was defined by the combination of its CDR3 amino acid sequence and its V-gene family, and reads without a unique V-gene family were dropped. To address suspected cross-contamination and a sequencing artifact, a later analysis removed around 600 highly shared, low-generation-probability nucleotide sequences. In a later analysis, a clonal expansion index was calculated for each public chain from normalized within-repertoire ranks of inferred template counts. In a later analysis, generation probabilities were computed using a VDJ recombination model fitted to out-of-frame rearrangements, and the results were checked against IGoR. In a later analysis, TCR-TCR, TCR-HLA and TCR-CMV co-occurrence was scored with hypergeometric tests, and a repertoire-size bias correction was applied to TCR pairs. A later analysis estimated false discovery rates by permuting HLA or CMV assignments 20 times. In a later analysis, co-occurring TCRs were grouped using DBSCAN, with TCRdist sequence similarity added in when clustering inside HLA-allele-positive subsets. Repertoires with fewer than 30,000 or more than 120,000 public chains were left out of co-occurrence clustering, as were about five repertoires with anomalous nucleotide sharing. TCRdb took this table from immuneACCESS and kept in-frame rearrangements with V and J called. Such tables lack part of the clones; where checked against another copy, unresolved V genes explain under half of the gap, and the rest is unexplained. D and trimming come from the DNA, and the V and J calls and clone size come from that table. The record for this sample contains 75,000 to 90,000 clones. The top ten clonotypes cover 1.5% of the sample.

With respect to this clone: Its antigen specificity is not known.

Trimming takes 8 bases off V and 4 bases off J; junction bases not matched to a gene: 13. Looking up the germline V gene (reference sequence) yields CDR1 MNHEY and CDR2 SMNVEV. Its CDR3 holds 16 amino acids, cysteine through phenylalanine. Just the 48-base CDR3 DNA is kept, in frame starting at base 1. The cohort comprised approximately 700 healthy bone marrow donors. All cohort members were sampled while nominally healthy, although unrecorded immune exposures were likely present. The donor was CMV seronegative and was included in the group of several hundred seronegative cohort members. A peripheral blood sample was collected from each donor, and TCR beta sequencing was performed on peripheral blood mononuclear cells. The Qiagen DNeasy Blood Extraction Kit was used to extract genomic DNA from the blood cell samples.

Recombination linked TRBV27 to TRBJ1-1; a stretch of 10 junction bases matches TRBD1. The clonotype was recovered from a woman aged 55 to 70 in good health and CMV-seronegative. The sequencing sample was made of PBMCs. The CDR3 corresponds to CASRYPTGGPATEAFF. The nucleotide sequence is given as TGTGCCAGCCGCTATCCGACAGGGGGCCCGGCCACTGAAGCTTTCTTT.